This T cell receptor beta chain was sequenced during a study of blood T cell repertoires in COVID-19. Study-level information: Italy, Spain and the United States were the sources of the convalescent and acute COVID-19 samples. Sources were T cells, B-cell-depleted T cells, or PBMCs; the material itself was cDNA or gDNA.

Original analysis: Researchers report that nucleated cell counts were estimated from reference gene primer amplification. Libraries were prepared by immunoSEQ multiplex PCR; TCRdb keeps only in-frame clonotypes and omits some of them. V and J calls and clone size are those listed in that table; D and trimming were worked out from the DNA. The sample holds about 150,000 clones, 80% to 85% seen once. This CDR3 has 15 amino acids. CDR1 and CDR2 from the germline V gene are SGHTA and FQGNSA. Deletions cut 7 bases from V and 3 bases from J, with 19 bases between. Sequenced: peripheral blood. The rearrangement uses TRBV7-2 and TRBJ2-7, with D perhaps TRBD1 (8 bases). This clonotype was sampled from a woman aged 60-75 years with acute or convalescent COVID-19. Here the CDR3 reads CASTPTGDYYYEQYF. CDR3 nucleotides: TGTGCCAGCACCCCGACAGGGGACTACTACTACGAGCAGTACTTC.